The T cell receptor beta chain under discussion was sequenced for a study of blood T cell repertoires in COVID-19. Study summary: Researchers got acute and convalescent COVID-19 samples from the United States, Italy and Spain. PBMCs, B-cell-depleted T cells, or T cells were the source of the cDNA or gDNA that made up the material.

Per the authors' pipeline: Reference gene primers were amplified, and this amplification served to estimate nucleated cell counts. TCRdb's table, derived via immunoSEQ multiplex PCR, lists solely in-frame clones and lacks some. The V and J calls and the clone size are those of that table, but D and trimming were determined from the DNA. The repertoire includes 150,000 to 200,000 clones, roughly 80% of them detected once, and around 16% sits in the top ten. CDR1 and CDR2 from the germline V gene are SNHLY and FYNNEI. With 1 base clipped from V and 8 bases from J, the junction kept 7 bases outside the gene matches. CDR3 length: 15 residues.

This chain joins TRBV2 and TRBJ1-4, with TRBD1 matching 7 bases. The source of this sequence is a man aged 55 to 70 with active or convalescent COVID-19. The source material was peripheral blood. The CDR3 region is CASSEEGGTGEKLFF. The CDR3 DNA reads as TGTGCCAGCAGTGAAGAAGGGGGCACGGGCGAAAAACTGTTTTTT. Full variable domain (remainder filled in from reference TRBV2 and TRBJ1-4): EPEVTQTPSHQVTQMGQEVILRCVPISNHLYFYWYRQILGQKVEFLVSFYNNEISEKSEIFDDQFSVERPDGSNFTLKIRSTKLEDSAMYFCASSEEGGTGEKLFFGSGTQLSVL.